This TCR beta chain stems from a study of blood T cell repertoires in COVID-19. As for the study in general: The United States, Italy and Spain were the sources of the acute and convalescent COVID-19 samples. Sources were T cells, B-cell-depleted T cells, or PBMCs; the material itself was cDNA or gDNA.

During active infection, Seattle patients enrolled and were then monitored through disease. The CDR3 runs 16 residues. The germline gives CDR1 KGHSH, CDR2 LQKENI. The junction had 9 bases not matched to a gene; V was cut back by 4 bases and J by 5 bases. Original handling: Quantification of nucleated cells was approximated via reference gene primer amplification. The data were produced by immunoSEQ multiplex PCR, yet TCRdb's version contains in-frame clones alone and is incomplete. V and J calls and clone size are as listed in that table; D and trimming were resolved from the DNA. The sample includes a few hundred thousand clones, approximately 88% of them seen just once.

This TCR was sampled from a woman aged 45-65 years with COVID-19, enrolled during active disease. The sample comprised peripheral blood. The J gene is TRBJ1-5, the V gene TRBV18; TRBD1 aligns across 9 bases. Written as DNA, the CDR3 is TGTGCCAGCTCACAGAGGACAGGGGATGGAGATCAGCCCCAGCATTTT. It yields the protein CASSQRTGDGDQPQHF.